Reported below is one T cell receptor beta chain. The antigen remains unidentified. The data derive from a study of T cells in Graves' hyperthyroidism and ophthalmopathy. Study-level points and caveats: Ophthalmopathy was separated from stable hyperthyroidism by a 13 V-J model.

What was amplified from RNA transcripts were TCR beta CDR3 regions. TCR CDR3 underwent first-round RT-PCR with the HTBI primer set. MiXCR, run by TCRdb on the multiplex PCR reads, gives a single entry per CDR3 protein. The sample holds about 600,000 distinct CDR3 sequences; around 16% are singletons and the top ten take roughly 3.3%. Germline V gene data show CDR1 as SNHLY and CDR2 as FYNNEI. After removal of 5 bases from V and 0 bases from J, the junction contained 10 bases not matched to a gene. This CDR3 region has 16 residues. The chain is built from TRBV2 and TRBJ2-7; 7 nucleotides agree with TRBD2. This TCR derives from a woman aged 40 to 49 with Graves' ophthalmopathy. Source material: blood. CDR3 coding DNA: TGTGCCAGCAGTCGACCATTAGCGGGTAGCTCCTACGAGCAGTACTTC. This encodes CASSRPLAGSSYEQYF. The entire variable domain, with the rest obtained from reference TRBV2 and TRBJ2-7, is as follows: EPEVTQTPSHQVTQMGQEVILRCVPISNHLYFYWYRQILGQKVEFLVSFYNNEISEKSEIFDDQFSVERPDGSNFTLKIRSTKLEDSAMYFCASSRPLAGSSYEQYFGPGTRLTVT.